This T cell receptor (beta chain) came from a study of T cell repertoires in cytomegalovirus infection. Overall study context: From public TCR beta signatures came an indication of both CMV infection and matching HLA type.

V was cut by 1 base and J by 9 bases, with 4 bases left in between. CDR3 length: 11 residues. Germline CDR1 and CDR2: SGHDN and FVKESK. Study-level results: Identification of carriers of CMV plus the relevant HLA was achieved through cumulative public TCR beta family frequency. CMV-specific TCR beta clonotypes restricted by HLA-C dominated the ex vivo response.

Points on this clonotype: Its antigen is as yet unknown.

TCRdb used MiXCR to reprocess the reads, holding one entry per CDR3 protein. The sample includes about 530,000 distinct CDR3 sequences, around a quarter seen only once; the top ten take roughly 13%. Sequencing input: PBMCs. This rearrangement joins TRBV14 to TRBJ2-1, with D uncertain. The sequence was obtained from a human donor in good health (CMV status not recorded). Some clones in this sample may be carry-over from other donors' samples. CDR3 residues: CASSQVVEQFF. The DNA of the CDR3 is TGTGCCAGCAGCCAAGTTGTTGAGCAGTTCTTC. Using reference TRBV14 and TRBJ2-1 for the parts outside the CDR3, the full variable domain is EAGVTQFPSHSVIEKGQTVTLRCDPISGHDNLYWYRRVMGKEIKFLLHFVKESKQDESGMPNNRFLAERTGGTYSTLKVQPAELEDSGVYFCASSQVVEQFFGPGTRLTVL.